Following are 21 T cell receptor beta chains from one sample sequenced in a study of T cell repertoires in cytomegalovirus infection. From the reads, TCRdb called clonotypes with MiXCR, one entry per CDR3 protein. The data contain tens of thousands of distinct CDR3 sequences, around 21% of them singletons. These receptors are not linked to any known antigen. The source was CD8+ T cells from cultured PBMCs, collected from culture after CMV antigen stimulation. The receptor set was obtained from a human donor in good health (CMV status not recorded). Some clones in this sample may be carry-over from other donors' samples.

The V gene is TRBV6-2 or TRBV6-3, the J gene TRBJ1-5, with D hard to call. The CDR3 consists of 17 residues. Per the germline V gene, CDR1 is MNHEY and CDR2 is SVGEGT. V was clipped by 0 bases and J by 2 bases, with 14 bases between them. CDR3 nucleotide sequence: TGTGCCAGCAGTTACTCGCCCAGGCAAGCGGGCAATCAGCCCCAGCATTTT. It is translated as CASSYSPRQAGNQPQHF.

This clonotype has a handful of counts. This rearrangement joins TRBV4-2 to TRBJ2-1; 9 bases line up with TRBD2. The germline gives CDR1 LGHNA, CDR2 YNFKEQ. J gave up 2 bases and V 0 bases, and 2 bases lay outside the gene matches. There are 16 residues in the CDR3. The CDR3 protein is CASSQDLAGAYNEQFF. In DNA, the CDR3 is TGTGCCAGCAGCCAAGATTTAGCGGGGGCCTACAATGAGCAGTTCTTC.

V gene TRBV4-1 combines with J gene TRBJ2-7; the D gene is possibly TRBD1 (6 bases). CDR3 length equals 14 residues. In germline, CDR1 is MGHRA, CDR2 YSYEKL. Trimming took off 3 bases at V and 3 bases at J, with 12 bases between the two ends. For the CDR3, the DNA is TGCGCCAGCAGCCAGGCCTCAGGGGTCTACGAGCAGTACTTC. Translating gives CASSQASGVYEQYF.

This clonotype was seen only a few times. V gene TRBV7-6 combines with J gene TRBJ1-6; D is unclear. This CDR3 region has 16 residues. V was pared by 1 base and J by 4 bases, with 11 bases between. CDR1 is SGHVS, CDR2 FNYEAQ, per germline. The CDR3 DNA is TGTGCCAGCAGCTTAGGGTCAGACAAATATAATTCACCCCTCCACTTT. Amino acids: CASSLGSDKYNSPLHF.

This sequence joins TRBV6-6 and TRBJ2-3, with 13 bases aligning to TRBD2. The CDR3 covers 15 residues. Germline CDR1 MNHNY, CDR2 SVGAGI (reference sequence). Losses at the gene ends were 6 bases for V and 4 bases for J; bases not matched to a gene: 4. The CDR3 reads CASRGTSGEADTQYF. The CDR3 nucleotides are TGTGCCAGCAGGGGGACTAGCGGGGAAGCAGATACGCAGTATTTT.

V usage is TRBV2 and J usage is TRBJ2-5; 8 bases are shared with TRBD1. Per the germline V gene, CDR1 is SNHLY and CDR2 is FYNNEI. The CDR3 has 14 amino acids. V shed 9 bases and J 2 bases; nucleotides not matched to a gene: 8. The chain's CDR3 is CASHRDRRQETQYF. The CDR3 DNA sequence: TGTGCCAGTCACCGGGACAGGAGACAAGAGACCCAGTACTTC.

This clonotype showed up just once. The gene calls are TRBV12-3 or TRBV12-4 and TRBJ2-7; 14 bases agree with TRBD2. Trimming at V came to 1 base and at J to 4 bases, leaving 3 bases not matched to a gene. The CDR3 runs 16 residues. In nucleotides, the CDR3 is TGTGCCAGCAGTTTAGGGACTAGCGGGGGGAAATACGAGCAGTACTTC. This sequence encodes CASSLGTSGGKYEQYF.

The chain combines TRBV5-4 with TRBJ2-7; unclear D gene. The CDR3 runs 16 residues. Trimming shortened V by 0 bases and J by 0 bases, and 13 bases separated the two germline ends. Germline CDR1 reads SGHNT; CDR2 reads YYREEE (reference sequence). As DNA, the CDR3 is TGTGCCAGCAGCTTGGATGGGTTCTCCAGCTCCTACGAGCAGTACTTC. Its protein product is CASSLDGFSSSYEQYF.

This clonotype came up a few times. This rearrangement joins TRBV7-2 to TRBJ1-6, with D uncertain. The CDR3 is made up of 14 amino acids. The V end lost 1 base, the J end lost 6 bases, and 7 bases lay between the germline ends. Germline V gene lookup returns CDR1 SGHTA and CDR2 FQGNSA. The CDR3 loop is CASSLVTLNSPLHF. CDR3 DNA sequence: TGTGCCAGCAGCTTAGTGACACTTAATTCACCCCTCCACTTT.

This clonotype occurred a few times. The chain employs TRBV18 and TRBJ1-2; 7 positions match TRBD1. V was pared by 1 base and J by 6 bases, with 5 bases of the junction left unmatched. Germline assignment: CDR1 KGHSH and CDR2 LQKENI. CDR3 length equals 14 residues. This CDR3 reads CASSPLDREHGYTF. CDR3 bases: TGTGCCAGCTCACCACTTGACAGGGAACATGGCTACACCTTC.

This clonotype was counted a single time. The gene calls are TRBV6-5 and TRBJ1-1; D call uncertain. The CDR3 contains 11 residues. V was shortened by 1 base and J by 7 bases, with 4 bases between the two germline ends. The germline gives CDR1 MNHEY, CDR2 SVGAGI. Written as DNA, the CDR3 is TGTGCCAGCAGTTACTTAGATGAAGCTTTCTTT. It is translated as CASSYLDEAFF.

This clonotype was recorded a few times. The J gene is TRBJ1-5, the V gene TRBV4-1; no clear D gene. Trimming took off 5 bases at V and 5 bases at J, with 13 bases between the two ends. CDR1 MGHRA and CDR2 YSYEKL come from the germline V gene. This CDR3 comprises 14 residues. The CDR3 sequence: CASSTYWSDQPQHF. The DNA for the CDR3 is TGCGCCAGCAGCACCTACTGGAGTGATCAGCCCCAGCATTTT.

In this sample, this clonotype turned up many times. The chain is built from TRBV7-6 and TRBJ1-1, with TRBD1 as a possible D gene (5 bases). This CDR3 is built from 12 residues. Germline-derived CDR1 and CDR2 are SGHVS and FNYEAQ. V lost 6 bases and J 8 bases, leaving 13 bases between the germline ends. The CDR3 spells CASSMGTAEAFF. CDR3 sequence (DNA): TGTGCCAGCAGTATGGGGACGGCGGAAGCTTTCTTT.

There are a few counts of this clonotype. This sequence joins TRBV11-3 and TRBJ2-5; tentatively, D is TRBD1 (6 bases). Trimming cost V 5 bases and J 3 bases, with 16 bases left between them. The CDR3 totals 15 residues. Germline values: CDR1 SGHNT, CDR2 YENEEA. CDR3 sequence reads: CASSDPRDIKETQYF. The CDR3 coding sequence is TGTGCCAGCAGCGATCCCCGGGACATAAAAGAGACCCAGTACTTC.

The chain carries TRBV14 and TRBJ2-1; 11 bases match TRBD2. The V gene's germline CDR1 is SGHDN and CDR2 FVKESK. The CDR3 covers 15 residues. Trimming took 3 bases from V and 9 from J; bases not matched to a gene: 7. Written as DNA, the CDR3 is TGTGCCAGCAGCCACATAGCGGGGGGGCCGCCTGAGCAGTTCTTC. Its protein is CASSHIAGGPPEQFF. The full variable domain, rest sourced from reference TRBV14 and TRBJ2-1, is EAGVTQFPSHSVIEKGQTVTLRCDPISGHDNLYWYRRVMGKEIKFLLHFVKESKQDESGMPNNRFLAERTGGTYSTLKVQPAELEDSGVYFCASSHIAGGPPEQFFGPGTRLTVL.

This clonotype was detected only a few times. The chain carries TRBV27 and TRBJ1-2; D possibly corresponds to TRBD1 (6 bases). The CDR3 spans 14 residues. Germline assignment: CDR1 MNHEY and CDR2 SMNVEV (reference sequence). V lost 6 bases to trimming and J lost 2 bases, with 13 bases between them. CDR3 residues: CASSPTGSNYGYTF. In DNA form, the CDR3 reads TGTGCCAGCAGCCCTACAGGGTCCAACTATGGCTACACCTTC.

The rearrangement uses TRBV7-2 and TRBJ1-4; D call uncertain. V was shortened by 2 bases and J by 0 bases, with 19 bases between the two germline ends. The germline CDR1 and CDR2 sequences are SGHTA and FQGNSA. This CDR3 has 19 amino acids. The CDR3 nucleotides are TGTGCCAGCAGCTTAAATCCCGAACAGCAGATTGCAACTAATGAAAAACTGTTTTTT. Its translation is CASSLNPEQQIATNEKLFF.

There are many counts of this clonotype. The rearrangement joins TRBV7-2 to TRBJ2-1; D gene ambiguous. There are 11 residues in the CDR3. The germline gives CDR1 SGHTA, CDR2 FQGNSA. Trimming cost V 5 bases and J 4 bases, with 3 bases left between them. DNA for the CDR3: TGTGCCAGCAGCCCGTACAATGAGCAGTTCTTC. Encoded protein: CASSPYNEQFF.

This clonotype was counted at least ten times. The chain joins TRBV4-3 to TRBJ1-2; TRBD1 agrees at 7 bases. The CDR3 has 18 residues. From germline, CDR1 is LGHNA and CDR2 YSLEER. V lost 4 bases and J lost 2; bases outside the gene matches: 16. The CDR3 region is CASSPRRGETGVNYGYTF. CDR3 coding DNA: TGCGCCAGCAGCCCCCGCAGGGGAGAAACAGGGGTGAACTATGGCTACACCTTC.

This clonotype was observed a handful of times. This chain joins TRBV7-2 and TRBJ1-2; D gene ambiguous. Trimming pared 3 bases from V and 7 bases from J, leaving 12 bases between. Per the germline V gene, CDR1 is SGHTA and CDR2 is FQGNSA. The CDR3 is 13 residues long. CDR3 coding DNA: TGTGCCAGCAGCTTCTTAACCTTCCCTGGCTACACCTTC. Amino acid sequence: CASSFLTFPGYTF. Filled out from reference TRBV7-2 and TRBJ1-2, the complete variable domain reads GAGVSQSPSNKVTEKGKDVELRCDPISGHTALYWYRQSLGQGLEFLIYFQGNSAPDKSGLPSDRFSAERTGGSVSTLTIQRTQQEDSAVYLCASSFLTFPGYTFGSGTRLTVV.

The chain uses TRBV2 and TRBJ2-1; D is possibly TRBD1 or TRBD2 (5 bases each). Germline CDR1 and CDR2: SNHLY and FYNNEI. The CDR3 has 15 amino acids. Trimming took 3 bases from V and 7 from J, leaving 16 bases between them. The DNA of the CDR3 is TGTGCCAGCAGTGAGAGGGGTAATCCCCCAAATGAGCAGTTCTTC. Translated, it gives CASSERGNPPNEQFF.